This TCR beta chain was captured in a study of CD8 T cells in Susac syndrome. With random hexamers, 0.5 to 1 ug RNA was reverse transcribed. Amplification of TCR beta CDR3 across 54 Vbeta and 13 Jbeta was performed with immunoSEQ multiplex PCR. TCRdb ran MiXCR on the immunoSEQ multiplex PCR reads and lists one entry per CDR3 protein. The profile shows around 300,000 distinct CDR3 sequences, 92% of them singletons. CD8+ and CD4+ blood T cells underwent TCR beta sequencing. CD8+ and CD4+ T cells were negatively isolated; TEMRA cells were FACS-enriched. The V and J ends lost 5 bases and 0 bases respectively, with 12 bases between them. Germline V gives CDR1 SGHTA, CDR2 FQGTGA. The CDR3 is made up of 15 amino acids.

The source of this sequence is a human donor with multiple sclerosis. The J gene is TRBJ2-3, the V gene TRBV7-3; D gene uncertain. The source material was CD4+ T cells from PBMCs. Here the CDR3 DNA reads TGTGCCAGCAGCCTTAGGGCCCTAAGCACAGATACGCAGTATTTT. Encoded protein: CASSLRALSTDTQYF.